These T cell receptor beta chains were read from a single sample in a study of T cells after somatic rescue of genetic block. Clones were sequenced by immunoSEQ multiplex PCR, and TCRdb holds only the in-frame ones, with some missing. This table has approximately 71,000 clones, 92% appearing once. The sequenced material came from peripheral blood mononuclear cells (PBMCs). All receptors derive from a man between 40 and 49 years old. CDR3s include the opening cysteine and the closing phenylalanine or tryptophan. D genes are given only for firm matches. Where a row states a size, it is once, few, many or the class of an expanded clone; other rows omit it.

clone_size: NA; j_call: TRBJ2-1; v_call: TRBV2; d_call: TRBD2; cdr3_nt: TGTGCCAGCAGGGGGACTAGCGGGGGGAATGAGCAGTTCTTC; cdr3_aa: CASRGTSGGNEQFF
clone_size: once; j_call: TRBJ2-1; v_call: TRBV7-3; d_call: NA; cdr3_nt: TGTGCCAGCAGCTCTGATGTGCGCCCCCCCTACAATGAGCAGTTCTTC; cdr3_aa: CASSSDVRPPYNEQFF
clone_size: NA; j_call: TRBJ2-7; v_call: TRBV5-4; d_call: TRBD1; cdr3_nt: TGTGCCAGCACCCCCCGGGACAGCTTCACCTACGAGCAGTACTTC; cdr3_aa: CASTPRDSFTYEQYF
clone_size: once; j_call: TRBJ1-2; v_call: TRBV7-6; d_call: TRBD1; cdr3_nt: TGTGCCAGCAGCCTCCAAGCGGGACAGTTAGGATATGGCTACACCTTC; cdr3_aa: CASSLQAGQLGYGYTF
clone_size: NA; j_call: TRBJ1-6; v_call: TRBV18; d_call: NA; cdr3_nt: TGTGCCAGCTCACCAGATGGGGGGGTGAATTCACCCCTCCACTTT; cdr3_aa: CASSPDGGVNSPLHF
clone_size: once; j_call: TRBJ1-2; v_call: TRBV7-2; d_call: TRBD1; cdr3_nt: TGTGCCAGCAGCCTCGGGACAGTCGCTAACTATGGCTACACCTTC; cdr3_aa: CASSLGTVANYGYTF
clone_size: NA; j_call: TRBJ2-1; v_call: TRBV7-8; d_call: TRBD2; cdr3_nt: TGTGCCAGCACCCGGGGGGGGGCTTCCTACAATGAGCAGTTCTTC; cdr3_aa: CASTRGGASYNEQFF
clone_size: NA; j_call: TRBJ2-7; v_call: TRBV2; d_call: TRBD1; cdr3_nt: TGTGCCAGCAGCGGGGACAGCACCTACGAGCAGTACTTC; cdr3_aa: CASSGDSTYEQYF
clone_size: NA; j_call: TRBJ2-5; v_call: TRBV5-1; d_call: TRBD1; cdr3_nt: TGCGCCAGCAGCCTGACAGGGGTCCAAGAGACCCAGTACTTC; cdr3_aa: CASSLTGVQETQYF
clone_size: NA; j_call: TRBJ2-7; v_call: TRBV7-2; d_call: TRBD2; cdr3_nt: TGTGCCAGCAGTTCGGGGGGGACTTCCTACGAGCAGTACTTC; cdr3_aa: CASSSGGTSYEQYF
clone_size: NA; j_call: TRBJ1-5; v_call: TRBV7-8; d_call: TRBD1; cdr3_nt: TGTGCCAGCAGCCCGGACAGGGCGGGACAGCCCCAGCATTTT; cdr3_aa: CASSPDRAGQPQHF
clone_size: NA; j_call: TRBJ2-7; v_call: TRBV5-1; d_call: TRBD2; cdr3_nt: TGCGCCAGCAGCCGCCTTGGACGGATGAATAGCGGGGCGGGGTACGAGCAGTACTTC; cdr3_aa: CASSRLGRMNSGAGYEQYF
clone_size: NA; j_call: TRBJ2-5; v_call: TRBV4-2; d_call: NA; cdr3_nt: TGTGCCAGCAGCCAAGAGCTGGGACGGGAGACCCAGTACTTC; cdr3_aa: CASSQELGRETQYF
clone_size: NA; j_call: TRBJ2-3; v_call: TRBV2; d_call: NA; cdr3_nt: TGTGCCGGCGGTCAGCGGATCACAGATACGCAGTATTTT; cdr3_aa: CAGGQRITDTQYF
clone_size: NA; j_call: TRBJ1-2; v_call: TRBV4-1; d_call: NA; cdr3_nt: TGCGCCAGCAGCCAACGCCACCGGACGGAATTAGATGGCTACACCTTC; cdr3_aa: CASSQRHRTELDGYTF
clone_size: NA; j_call: TRBJ2-5; v_call: TRBV4-3; d_call: TRBD2; cdr3_nt: TGCGCCAGCAGCCCACAATTAGCGGGAGGTCCCAAAGGGGCCCAGTACTTC; cdr3_aa: CASSPQLAGGPKGAQYF
clone_size: NA; j_call: TRBJ1-2; v_call: TRBV28; d_call: NA; cdr3_nt: TGTGCCAGCAGCCGAGCAGCCTATGGCTACACCTTC; cdr3_aa: CASSRAAYGYTF
clone_size: NA; j_call: TRBJ2-3; v_call: TRBV5-1; d_call: TRBD2; cdr3_nt: TGCGCCAGCAGCGCGGAGGCGGGGGGAGCGGATACGCAGTATTTT; cdr3_aa: CASSAEAGGADTQYF
clone_size: NA; j_call: TRBJ2-7; v_call: TRBV18; d_call: NA; cdr3_nt: TGTGCCAGCTCACCATTGGGGAGCCCGAGTGAGCAGTACTTC; cdr3_aa: CASSPLGSPSEQYF
clone_size: NA; j_call: TRBJ2-2; v_call: TRBV30; d_call: NA; cdr3_nt: TGTGCCTGGAGTGTCTTGCGGGCCACCGGGGAGCTGTTTTTT; cdr3_aa: CAWSVLRATGELFF
clone_size: NA; j_call: TRBJ2-5; v_call: TRBV6-5; d_call: TRBD2; cdr3_nt: TGTGCCAGCAGTTACCTTGCGGGAGAACGAGAGACCCAGTACTTC; cdr3_aa: CASSYLAGERETQYF
clone_size: NA; j_call: TRBJ2-2; v_call: TRBV19; d_call: NA; cdr3_nt: TGTGCCAGTAGTATAGCGGGAAGACGGATCGCGAACACCGGGGAGCTGTTTTTT; cdr3_aa: CASSIAGRRIANTGELFF
clone_size: NA; j_call: TRBJ2-1; v_call: TRBV27; d_call: NA; cdr3_nt: TGTGCCAGCAGTGTTACCCTCAACAATGAGCAGTTCTTC; cdr3_aa: CASSVTLNNEQFF
clone_size: NA; j_call: TRBJ2-5; v_call: TRBV2; d_call: TRBD2; cdr3_nt: TGTGCCAGCAGGGAAGGGCCCCTAGCGGAAGAGACCCAGTACTTC; cdr3_aa: CASREGPLAEETQYF
clone_size: NA; j_call: TRBJ1-5; v_call: TRBV7-2; d_call: NA; cdr3_nt: TGTGCCAGCGGCCCCGGGGGAACCCGGCAGGGGACCCAGCATTTT; cdr3_aa: CASGPGGTRQGTQHF
clone_size: once; j_call: TRBJ1-3; v_call: TRBV28; d_call: NA; cdr3_nt: TGTGCCAGCAGCGAAAACACCATATATTTT; cdr3_aa: CASSENTIYF
clone_size: once; j_call: TRBJ2-2; v_call: TRBV6-5; d_call: TRBD2; cdr3_nt: TGTGCCAGCAGTTCCGGACTAGCGAACACCGGGGAGCTGTTTTTT; cdr3_aa: CASSSGLANTGELFF
clone_size: NA; j_call: TRBJ2-5; v_call: TRBV7-8; d_call: NA; cdr3_nt: TGTGCCAGCAGCCGCACTGCGGGAGAGACCCAGTACTTC; cdr3_aa: CASSRTAGETQYF
clone_size: NA; j_call: TRBJ1-5; v_call: TRBV19; d_call: TRBD1; cdr3_nt: TGTGCCAGTAACGCAGGGGGCCGAGGCAATCAGCCCCAGCATTTT; cdr3_aa: CASNAGGRGNQPQHF
clone_size: once; j_call: TRBJ2-1; v_call: TRBV11-2; d_call: TRBD2; cdr3_nt: TGTGCCAGCAGCATAGACCATAGCGGGAGCTCCTACAATGAGCAGTTCTTC; cdr3_aa: CASSIDHSGSSYNEQFF
clone_size: NA; j_call: TRBJ2-1; v_call: TRBV10-2; d_call: NA; cdr3_nt: TGCGCCAGTTCACTCTTTTACAATGAGCAGTTCTTC; cdr3_aa: CASSLFYNEQFF
clone_size: once; j_call: TRBJ1-2; v_call: TRBV11-2; d_call: NA; cdr3_nt: TGTGCCAGCAGCTCCGTAATGGGCTCAGGTGGCTACACCTTC; cdr3_aa: CASSSVMGSGGYTF
clone_size: NA; j_call: TRBJ1-1; v_call: TRBV11-2; d_call: NA; cdr3_nt: TGTGCCAGCAGCCGCTGGGGGTCGGCTGAAGCTTTCTTT; cdr3_aa: CASSRWGSAEAFF
clone_size: NA; j_call: TRBJ1-1; v_call: TRBV19; d_call: NA; cdr3_nt: TGTGCCAGTAGTATGAGTCCTGATCTTGACACTGAAGCTTTCTTT; cdr3_aa: CASSMSPDLDTEAFF
clone_size: once; j_call: TRBJ2-3; v_call: TRBV5-1; d_call: TRBD1; cdr3_nt: TGCGCCAGCAGCCCGCCGGGACAGGGGATAACAGATACGCAGTATTTT; cdr3_aa: CASSPPGQGITDTQYF
clone_size: NA; j_call: TRBJ1-1; v_call: TRBV6-5; d_call: NA; cdr3_nt: TGTGCCAGCAGTTATCGACGGAACACTGAAGCTTTCTTT; cdr3_aa: CASSYRRNTEAFF
clone_size: NA; j_call: TRBJ2-3; v_call: TRBV5-1; d_call: NA; cdr3_nt: TGCGCCAGCAGCTTGGTCGGCTATGGCACAGATACGCAGTATTTT; cdr3_aa: CASSLVGYGTDTQYF
clone_size: NA; j_call: TRBJ1-4; v_call: TRBV5-6; d_call: NA; cdr3_nt: TGTGCCAGCAGCCCCCCGGGCCCGACCTCTAATGAAAAACTGTTTTTT; cdr3_aa: CASSPPGPTSNEKLFF
clone_size: NA; j_call: TRBJ2-1; v_call: TRBV19; d_call: TRBD2; cdr3_nt: TGTGCCAGTAGTCCCCTTAGGACTAGCGGGGCAAATGAGCAGTTCTTC; cdr3_aa: CASSPLRTSGANEQFF
clone_size: once; j_call: TRBJ2-2; v_call: TRBV5-4; d_call: TRBD2; cdr3_nt: TGTGCCAGCAGCTCGGGTAGCGGGGGGGCCCGCACCGGGGAGCTGTTTTTT; cdr3_aa: CASSSGSGGARTGELFF